This is a list of T cell receptor beta chains from one sample in a study of Ad26.COV2.S vaccination and SARS-CoV-2 variants. The table came from immunoSEQ multiplex PCR; TCRdb's copy has only in-frame clones and leaves some out. Of 300,000 to 350,000 clones in the sample, 75% to 90% were seen once. This specimen was peripheral blood, taken in a trial of Ad26.COV2.S vaccine versus placebo. These receptors came from a person aged 18-60 years who received the Ad26.COV2.S COVID-19 vaccine or a placebo. Each CDR3 is given with its conserved first and last residue.

V gene	J gene	CDR3 protein
TRBV7-2	TRBJ1-2	CASTTTVWGLNYGYTF
TRBV4-2	TRBJ2-5	CASSREDSIVTETQYF
TRBV19	TRBJ2-6	CAASISSGANVLTF
TRBV3-1/TRBV3-2	TRBJ2-2	CASSQASGVVTGELFF
TRBV27	TRBJ2-1	CASSRLLDPSSYNEQFF
TRBV28	TRBJ1-2	CASCRPALRYGYTF
TRBV5-4	TRBJ2-1	CASTSGLRNEQFF
TRBV7-2	TRBJ2-3	CASSLYRRDTQYF
TRBV7-2	TRBJ2-7	CASSIPTVQSYEQYF
TRBV3-1/TRBV3-2	TRBJ2-3	CASSQVGTDTQYF
TRBV28	TRBJ1-2	CAGGGDSSNYGYTF
TRBV25-1	TRBJ2-7	CASTGMGEYADEQYF
TRBV18	TRBJ2-1	CASSPQEGIYEQFF
TRBV6-2/TRBV6-3	TRBJ1-6	CASSLNRDNSPLHF
TRBV28	TRBJ2-7	CASTPPWGNEQYF
TRBV4-1	TRBJ1-1	CASSHYGPNTEAFF
TRBV2	TRBJ2-7	CASRETGIRGEQYF
TRBV28	TRBJ1-2	CASLQGVRRDYGYTF
TRBV14	TRBJ1-2	CASSPTRASRSYGYTF
TRBV10-3	TRBJ1-1	CAISDTDRGRPEAFF
TRBV2	TRBJ1-4	CASRRQGEKLFF
TRBV3-1/TRBV3-2	TRBJ1-1	CASSPRDGLNTEAFF
TRBV5-1	TRBJ1-4	CASSFTTGEEKLFF
TRBV28	TRBJ2-3	CASSLILRTSGSVDTQYF
TRBV7-9	TRBJ1-1	CASILIMNTEAFF
TRBV27	TRBJ1-5	CASTPTGTSYSNQPQHF
TRBV16	TRBJ1-2	CASSPVAYGYTF
TRBV6-5	TRBJ2-1	CATEYRDGEQFF
TRBV28	TRBJ2-1	CASSLTFVQGVTEQFF